A single sample is the source of the 5 T cell receptor beta chains below, sequenced in a study of metastatic and nonmetastatic thyroid tumors (dated by TCRdb to 2020 to 2021). The method behind the library was PCR. TCRdb names Illumina HiSeq 4000 as the instrument used. TCRdb handled the public reads itself, with Q25 trimming in fastp and clone calling in MiXCR, and kept productive beta chains. The sample contains 30,000 to 35,000 clones, roughly 20% of them found a single time. Around 3% of the sample rests with the top ten. No patient had received any treatment before thyroid surgery. Sequencing was done on a sample of tumor tissue. All receptors derive from a male donor with papillary thyroid cancer or a benign thyroid nodule (not recorded which). Some clones in this sample may be carry-over from other donors' samples.

This clone has a count of ten or more. The V call is TRBV10-3, the J call TRBJ2-2; a weak D match, TRBD2 (5 bases). This CDR3 has 13 amino acids. CDR1 is ENHRY and CDR2 is SYGVKD in the germline V gene. Trimming removed 8 bases at V and 7 bases at J, with 14 bases between. CDR3 in amino acids: CAIGGGKNGELFF. CDR3 coding DNA: TGTGCCATCGGCGGAGGAAAAAACGGGGAGCTGTTTTTT.

This chain joins TRBV7-8 and TRBJ1-2; the match to TRBD1 covers 9 bases. CDR3 length: 14 residues. The trim removed 4 bases at V and 5 bases at J, leaving 5 bases unmatched. CDR1 SGHVS and CDR2 FQNEAQ come from the germline V gene. CDR3 sequence (DNA): TGTGCCAGCAGCTCCCCCGGGACAGGGTATGGCTACACCTTC. This translates into CASSSPGTGYGYTF.

This clone is judged medium-sized. This chain joins TRBV6-1 and TRBJ1-2; 8 nucleotides agree with TRBD1. Per germline, CDR1 MNHNS and CDR2 SASEGT. V shed 5 bases and J 7 bases; nucleotides not matched to a gene: 6. The CDR3 runs to 13 residues. The chain's CDR3 is CASSQQGGRGYTF. CDR3 nucleotide sequence: TGTGCCAGCAGTCAACAGGGGGGACGTGGCTACACCTTC.

This clone was recorded at least ten times. The J gene is TRBJ2-7, the V gene TRBV20-1; the match to TRBD2 covers 8 bases. Germline V CDR1 and CDR2: DFQATT, SNEGSKA (reference sequence). CDR3 size: 15 residues. V gave up 0 bases and J gave up 2 bases; unmatched junction bases: 6. CDR3 residues: CSARDREGGPYEQYF. The CDR3 DNA is TGCAGTGCTAGAGATCGGGAGGGAGGCCCCTACGAGCAGTACTTC.

In regard to this clone: The CDR3 end shows no conserved phenylalanine or tryptophan, and so a read error is likely. V usage is TRBV6-1 and J usage is TRBJ1-1; no definite D call. The V end was cut by 6 bases, the J end by 0 bases, with 11 bases between. This CDR3 has 14 amino acids. CDR1 is MNHNS, CDR2 SASEGT, per germline. The CDR3 loop is CASRARSVNTEAFS. CDR3 nucleotide sequence: TGTGCCAGCAGAGCCCGTAGCGTGAACACTGAAGCTTTCTCT.